Sequencing of this TCR beta chain was carried out in a study of blood T cell repertoires in COVID-19. Study in general: COVID-19 samples collected from the United States, Italy and Spain covered acute and convalescent phases. PBMCs, B-cell-depleted T cells, or T cells provided the cDNA or gDNA that made up the material.

A Seattle source enrolled patients during active infection and followed them longitudinally. The V gene's germline CDR1 is SGHTA and CDR2 FQGNSA. V gave up 1 base and J gave up 8 bases, with 14 bases separating them. The CDR3 runs to 15 residues. How the authors handled the data: Using reference gene primer amplification, nucleated cell counts were estimated. Clones were sequenced by immunoSEQ multiplex PCR, and TCRdb holds only the in-frame ones, with some missing. D and trimming come from the DNA, and the V and J calls and clone size come from that table. The sample has approximately 92,000 clones, roughly nine tenths seen once.

The source material was peripheral blood. The sequence was obtained from a woman aged 55-69 years with COVID-19, enrolled during active disease. The rearrangement joins TRBV7-2 to TRBJ1-4, with unresolved D. The CDR3 nucleotides read TGTGCCAGCAGCTTAGTGGGCATGGCATGGGAAAAACTGTTTTTT. The encoded protein is CASSLVGMAWEKLFF.